This is a list of T cell receptor beta chains from one sample in a study of early T cells in non-severe SARS-CoV-2 infection. In TCRdb, the 5' RACE reads were re-called with MiXCR into one record per CDR3 protein. The sample consists of 27,000 or so distinct CDR3 sequences, around 7% of them appearing once. Sequencing used whole blood. These receptors all come from an adult who was a healthcare worker with PCR-confirmed SARS-CoV-2 infection or an uninfected control (not recorded which). The CDR3 runs from the conserved cysteine through the conserved F or W. A D gene is named only where the DNA matches it firmly. Clone size is given for some rows only: seen once, a few or many times, or a class if the clone is expanded.

V	J	D	size	DNA	CDR3
TRBV7-9	TRBJ2-7	NA	many	TGTGCCAGCAGCTTATTCGGGGAAGGGTCCTACGAGCAGTACTTC	CASSLFGEGSYEQYF
TRBV20-1	TRBJ2-2	NA	NA	TGCAGTGCTAGAGATCCTTCGGGTCCCGGGGAGCTGTTTTTT	CSARDPSGPGELFF
TRBV21-1	TRBJ2-4	NA	many	TGTGCCAGCAGCAAAGCTACTAGCGGGAGGGGGACTAGAGCCAAAAACATTCAGTACTTC	CASSKATSGRGTRAKNIQYF
TRBV7-9	TRBJ1-5	NA	many	TGTGCCAGCAGCTCGGACTCATTTGGACCCCAGCATTTT	CASSSDSFGPQHF
TRBV4-3	TRBJ1-2	NA	many	TGCGCCAGCAGCCAAGAAACAGATAACTATGGCTACACCTTC	CASSQETDNYGYTF
TRBV6-5	TRBJ2-2	NA	few	TGTGCCAGCAGCACAGGTGGCAGGGGCGACCTGAACACCGGGGAGCTGTTTTTT	CASSTGGRGDLNTGELFF
TRBV11-3	TRBJ2-1	NA	many	TGTGCCAGCAGCGGAGGACAGTTTCAAAAATCCTACAATGAGCAGTTCTTC	CASSGGQFQKSYNEQFF
TRBV14	TRBJ2-3	NA	many	TGTGCCAGCAGCCAAGCAGGGGATACGCAGTATTTT	CASSQAGDTQYF
TRBV20-1	TRBJ1-6	NA	many	TGCAGTGCTAGACCCTTCGGGGGGAATGATAATTCACCCCTCCACTTT	CSARPFGGNDNSPLHF
TRBV12-3/TRBV12-4	TRBJ1-2	TRBD1	many	TGTGCCAGCAGCCGACAGGGGGCCAACTATGGCTACACCTTC	CASSRQGANYGYTF
TRBV2	TRBJ2-1	TRBD2	many	TGTGCCAGCAGAGCGGGAGGGCCTTACAATGAGCAGTTCTTC	CASRAGGPYNEQFF
TRBV20-1	TRBJ2-1	TRBD2	many	TGCAGTGCTGCCAGCGGGGGTCTCTACAATGAGCAGTTCTTC	CSAASGGLYNEQFF
TRBV10-1	TRBJ2-1	NA	many	TGCGCCAGCAGCCGGGATCCCGCCTACAATGAGCAGTTCTTC	CASSRDPAYNEQFF
TRBV5-1	TRBJ2-1	TRBD2	NA	TGCGCCAGCAGCTTACCCCGGGGGGGCCTTGAGCAGTTCTTC	CASSLPRGGLEQFF
TRBV20-1	TRBJ1-6	NA	NA	TGCAGTGCTAGAAGGGGCCAGGAGAATTCACCCCTCCACTTT	CSARRGQENSPLHF
TRBV18	TRBJ2-3	NA	many	TGTGCCAGCTCACCCGGAGGTAGCCGAGACACAGATACGCAGTATTTT	CASSPGGSRDTDTQYF
TRBV6-1	TRBJ1-5	TRBD1	many	TGTGCCAGCAGTGAAAGTGGGACAGATCAGCCCCAGCATTTT	CASSESGTDQPQHF
TRBV5-6	TRBJ2-1	TRBD2	many	TGTGCCAGCAGCTTTGTTAGCGGGAGGGTTGAGCAGTTCTTC	CASSFVSGRVEQFF
TRBV28	TRBJ2-2	TRBD1	NA	TGTGCCAGCAGTCAAGGGGGCTCGGTCACCGGGGAGCTGTTTTTT	CASSQGGSVTGELFF
TRBV6-2/TRBV6-3	TRBJ2-4	NA	NA	TGTGCCAGCAGTTACGCCGTTAACATTCAGTACTTC	CASSYAVNIQYF
TRBV12-3/TRBV12-4	TRBJ1-5	NA	few	TGTGCCAGCAGTTACAGGGATAGCAATCAGCCCCAGCATTTT	CASSYRDSNQPQHF
TRBV2	TRBJ2-7	TRBD2	NA	TGTGCCAGCAGTGATGGCGGGAGCCTCTCCTACGAGCAGTACTTC	CASSDGGSLSYEQYF
TRBV20-1	TRBJ2-5	NA	NA	TGCAGTGCTAGGGGGACCGCCCAAGAGACCCAGTACTTC	CSARGTAQETQYF
TRBV19	TRBJ2-1	TRBD1	many	TGTGCCAGTACCCTAGGACAGGGCACCTACAATGAGCAGTTCTTC	CASTLGQGTYNEQFF
TRBV12-3/TRBV12-4	TRBJ2-1	TRBD2	many	TGTGCCAGCAGTTCTCTCGGGGGGAATGAGCAGTTCTTC	CASSSLGGNEQFF
TRBV11-2	TRBJ1-1	NA	NA	TGTGCCAGCAGCGGAGTGGGGGGCGCGGGCACTGAAGCTTTCTTT	CASSGVGGAGTEAFF
TRBV10-3	TRBJ2-2	NA	few	TGTGCCATCAGACTCACAGGGTCGAGCACCGGGGAGCTGTTTTTT	CAIRLTGSSTGELFF
TRBV7-2	TRBJ1-2	TRBD1	NA	TGTGCCAGCAGCCCCGGACAGGCGAACTATGGCTACACCTTC	CASSPGQANYGYTF
TRBV15	TRBJ2-3	TRBD2	many	TGTGCCACCAGCAGAGAAGGGCGGGAGTGGACAGATACGCAGTATTTT	CATSREGREWTDTQYF
TRBV19	TRBJ1-6	TRBD1	many	TGTGCCAGTAGAACGACAGGGACACATAATTCACCCCTCCACTTT	CASRTTGTHNSPLHF
TRBV20-1	TRBJ1-1	NA	many	TGCAGTGCTAGAGGGGGACTCATGAACACTGAAGCTTTCTTT	CSARGGLMNTEAFF
TRBV27	TRBJ2-7	TRBD1	many	TGTGCCAGCAGTTTCGGACAGGACTACGAGCAGTACTTC	CASSFGQDYEQYF
TRBV7-3	TRBJ2-5	NA	many	TGTGCCAGCAGCCCCCCTCGTTTACGGGGAATGGAGACCCAGTACTTC	CASSPPRLRGMETQYF
TRBV27	TRBJ2-7	TRBD2	many	TGTGCCAGCAGTTCCCCATCTTCTAGGGGAGGGTACGAGCAGTACTTC	CASSSPSSRGGYEQYF
TRBV15	TRBJ1-6	TRBD1	many	TGTGCCACCAGCAGAGATCGGCAGGGGGGCACACCCCTCCACTTT	CATSRDRQGGTPLHF
TRBV5-1	TRBJ2-2	TRBD2	many	TGCGCCAGCAGCCCCCTCGCGGGGGTCGGGGAGCTGTTTTTT	CASSPLAGVGELFF
TRBV29-1	TRBJ2-1	NA	many	TGCAGCGTTGAAGCCAACTCCTACAATGAGCAGTTCTTC	CSVEANSYNEQFF
TRBV12-3/TRBV12-4	TRBJ2-2	NA	many	TGTGCCAGCAGGATACAGGGAGACGGGGAGCTGTTTTTT	CASRIQGDGELFF
TRBV2	TRBJ2-1	TRBD2	NA	TGTGCCAGCAAGGGTACGACTAGCTCTCGGGAGCAGTTCTTC	CASKGTTSSREQFF